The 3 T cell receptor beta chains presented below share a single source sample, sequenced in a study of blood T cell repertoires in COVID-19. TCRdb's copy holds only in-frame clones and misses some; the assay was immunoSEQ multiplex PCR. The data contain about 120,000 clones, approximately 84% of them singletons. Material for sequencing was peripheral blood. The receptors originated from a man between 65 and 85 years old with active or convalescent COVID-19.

CDR3 coding DNA: TGCGCCAGCCGAGGGACACTTTGGGTCTATGGCTACACCTTC. As protein: CASRGTLWVYGYTF. The rearrangement uses TRBV23-1 and TRBJ1-2, with a possible D match to TRBD1 (6 bases). TRBV23-1 has ORF status, its function being uncertain. V gave up 8 bases and J gave up 4 bases, with 17 bases separating them. The CDR3 covers 14 residues.

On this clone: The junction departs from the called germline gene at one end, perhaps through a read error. This CDR3 reads CASSSATSGGGSDEQFF. The DNA for the CDR3 is TGTGCCAGCAGCTCGGCGACTAGCGGGGGGGGGTCGGATGAACAGTTCTTC. The chain uses TRBV5-8 and TRBJ2-1, with TRBD2 matching 14 bases. The germline gives CDR1 SGHTS, CDR2 YDEGEE. This CDR3 spans 17 amino acids.

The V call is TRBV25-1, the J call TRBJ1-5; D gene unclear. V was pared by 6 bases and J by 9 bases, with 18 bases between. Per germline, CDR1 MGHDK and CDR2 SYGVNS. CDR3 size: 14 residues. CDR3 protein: CASSTRMAAGPQHF. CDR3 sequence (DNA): TGTGCCAGCAGCACTCGGATGGCCGCGGGGCCCCAGCATTTT.